This T cell receptor (beta chain) appears in the sequencing data of a study of CD8 T cells in Susac syndrome. The CD8+ and CD4+ T cells were negatively isolated, with the TEMRA cells enriched by FACS. Reverse transcription of roughly 0.5 to 1 ug RNA was performed with random hexamers. One entry per CDR3 protein results from TCRdb running MiXCR on the immunoSEQ multiplex PCR reads. The sample has roughly 75,000 distinct CDR3 sequences, around 93% seen once. Germline V lookup: CDR1 SQVTM, CDR2 ANQGSEA. The CDR3 spans 15 residues. V was trimmed by 1 base and J by 6 bases, leaving 17 bases between them. Specimen: CD4+ T cells from PBMCs. This chain uses TRBV29-1 with TRBJ2-3, with D possibly matching TRBD2 (6 bases). The TCR sequence derives from a human donor with Susac syndrome. CDR3 region: CSVEATAGRVDTQYF. The CDR3 DNA is TGCAGCGTTGAAGCGACCGCGGGGCGCGTGGATACGCAGTATTTT.